These T cell receptor beta chains were read from a single sample in a study of T cells in Graves' hyperthyroidism and ophthalmopathy. A single record per CDR3 protein comes from TCRdb applying MiXCR to the multiplex PCR reads. Altogether around 620,000 distinct CDR3 sequences are present, around 42% being singletons, with the ten largest covering under 20%. Sequenced sample: peripheral blood or thyroid tissue (not recorded which). The receptor source for this set is an adult woman with Graves' disease, either hyperthyroidism or ophthalmopathy (not recorded which). CDR3s leave out the opening cysteine and the closing phenylalanine or tryptophan.

>TRBV20-1
SASESGELF
>TRBV7-8
ASSPRRTSEEKLF
>TRBV29-1
SVAGGMNSGANVLT
>TRBV7-2
ATVDRQGSIAEAF
>TRBV2
ATLGQATYEH
>TRBV15
ATSRARDRAGEKLF
>TRBV7-3
ASSRDSSGAGITEAF
>TRBV19
ASSVTGGFMNTEAF
>TRBV7-3
ASSRGDSSEAF
>TRBV5-1
ASSLTADRLGETQH
>TRBV7-6
ASSLAGTANQETQY
>TRBV14
ASSQVPGPNSPLH
>TRBV20-1
SASLGGGAQETQY
>TRBV7-9
ASSPRLGLLGYT
>TRBV5-4
ASSFSQGTNTGELF
>TRBV7-6
ASSLDGTSGRDQETQY
>TRBV24-1
ATSDPGTGDYGYT